This passage covers 20 T cell receptor beta chains from one sample sequenced in a study of T cells in Graves' hyperthyroidism and ophthalmopathy. It was RNA transcripts that yielded the amplified TCR beta CDR3 regions. First-round RT-PCR targeting the TCR CDR3 was performed with the HTBI primer set. TCRdb re-derived calls from the multiplex PCR reads in MiXCR, one entry per CDR3 protein. The sample contains 90,000 to 120,000 distinct CDR3 sequences, roughly 15% of which appear only once. The specimen sequenced was blood. These receptors were obtained from a woman aged 45-65 years with Graves' hyperthyroidism.

In this sample, this clonotype turned up many times. This chain uses TRBV7-3 with TRBJ2-5; TRBD1 or TRBD2 may be the D gene (5 bases each). V was clipped by 5 bases and J by 4 bases, with 17 bases between them. The CDR3 covers 15 residues. CDR1 is SGHTA and CDR2 is FQGTGA in the germline V gene. CDR3 nucleotide sequence: TGTGCCAGCAGCCCAGGGTTAGGGAGAGGAGAGACCCAGTACTTC. The encoded protein is CASSPGLGRGETQYF.

This clonotype was found many times. The V and J genes are TRBV7-6 and TRBJ1-1; D gene ambiguous. The CDR3 has 13 residues. Germline CDR1 SGHVS, CDR2 FNYEAQ. V was trimmed by 2 bases and J by 3 bases, leaving 7 bases between them. CDR3 sequence: CASSLNGHTEAFF. The DNA of the CDR3 is TGTGCCAGCAGCTTAAACGGCCACACTGAAGCTTTCTTT.

This clonotype has a count of ten or more. CDR3: CASIPPGTSNNYGYTF. As DNA, the CDR3 is TGTGCCAGCATCCCCCCCGGGACATCCAATAACTATGGCTACACCTTC. The chain recombines TRBV28 with TRBJ1-2; TRBD1 is a possible D gene (6 bases). This CDR3 is built from 16 residues. V was pared by 7 bases and J by 1 base, with 19 bases between. Germline V gene sequence: CDR1 MDHEN, CDR2 SYDVKM.

The table lists this clonotype with many counts. The chain joins TRBV11-3 to TRBJ2-5; a weak D match, TRBD2 (5 bases). The CDR3 runs to 13 residues. Germline assignment: CDR1 SGHNT and CDR2 YENEEA. V shed 5 bases and J shed 7 bases, with 14 bases lying between them. The CDR3 nucleotides are TGTGCCAGCAGCCCCACTAGTATGGGGACCCAGTACTTC. Protein product: CASSPTSMGTQYF. The full variable domain, rest sourced from reference TRBV11-3 and TRBJ2-5, is EAGVVQSPRYKIIEKKQPVAFWCNPISGHNTLYWYLQNLGQGPELLIRYENEEAVDDSQLPKDRFSAERLKGVDSTLKIQPAELGDSAVYLCASSPTSMGTQYFGPGTRLLVL.

Ten or more counts support this clonotype. The chain employs TRBV6-6 and TRBJ2-4; possibly TRBD2 for D (6 bases). This CDR3 is 16 amino acids long. CDR1 and CDR2 from the germline V gene are MNHNY and SVGAGI (reference sequence). Trimming cost V 0 bases and J 8 bases, with 17 bases left between them. This chain's CDR3 is CASSYSSTLATYIQYF. In DNA, the CDR3 is TGTGCCAGCAGTTACTCGTCGACGCTAGCGACGTACATTCAGTACTTC.

This clonotype was detected a few times. The rearrangement joins TRBV7-2 to TRBJ2-5; the D is unclear. The CDR3 sequence is 14 residues long. Germline V lookup: CDR1 SGHTA, CDR2 FQGNSA. Between the trimmed V and J ends, which lost 2 bases and 5 bases, there was a span of 12 bases. Here the CDR3 DNA reads TGTGCCAGCAGCTTACCGGCCTCCCGGGAGACCCAGTACTTC. It yields the protein CASSLPASRETQYF.

This clonotype has a handful of counts. The chain joins TRBV4-2 to TRBJ1-4, with 8 bases fitting TRBD1. V was pared by 0 bases and J by 7 bases, with 7 bases of the junction left unmatched. The CDR3 is 16 residues long. Germline V lookup: CDR1 LGHNA, CDR2 YNFKEQ. CDR3 DNA: TGTGCCAGCAGCCAAGATCCTACAGGGGGAGGTGAAAAACTGTTTTTT. It translates to CASSQDPTGGGEKLFF.

This clonotype was counted ten times or more. This sequence joins TRBV7-3 and TRBJ2-1, with 9 bases lining up with TRBD2. After removal of 5 bases from V and 4 bases from J, the junction contained 9 bases not matched to a gene. CDR3 size: 16 residues. The germline gives CDR1 SGHTA, CDR2 FQGTGA. CDR3 region: CASSETASGVYNEQFF. CDR3 in DNA: TGTGCCAGCAGCGAGACGGCTAGCGGGGTGTACAATGAGCAGTTCTTC. Full variable domain (outside the CDR3, taken from reference TRBV7-3 and TRBJ2-1): GAGVSQTPSNKVTEKGKYVELRCDPISGHTALYWYRQSLGQGPEFLIYFQGTGAADDSGLPNDRFFAVRPEGSVSTLKIQRTERGDSAVYLCASSETASGVYNEQFFGPGTRLTVL.

This chain connects TRBV7-2 to TRBJ2-1; tentatively, D is TRBD2 (5 bases). The CDR3 is 17 residues long. Germline CDR1 SGHTA, CDR2 FQGNSA. The V gene lost 2 bases and the J gene lost 9 bases, with 23 bases spanning the gap. CDR3 DNA sequence: TGTGCCAGCAGCTTACCCCTCGGTGAGGGAAAACGGGGTGAGCAGTTCTTC. Translating gives CASSLPLGEGKRGEQFF.

In its sample, this clonotype was seen many times. This sequence joins TRBV7-8 and TRBJ2-4, with D possibly matching TRBD1 (5 bases). The V and J ends lost 3 bases and 5 bases respectively, with 8 bases between them. This CDR3 is built from 13 residues. Germline lookup yields CDR1 SGHVS and CDR2 FQNEAQ. CDR3 in DNA: TGTGCCAGCAGCTTGGGGCTGGAAAACATTCAGTACTTC. Protein: CASSLGLENIQYF.

On this clonotype: This may be a read error, as it is one base from a much larger clone. The gene calls are TRBV13 and TRBJ2-7, with a tentative D call TRBD2 (5 bases). Trimming pared 4 bases from V and 0 bases from J, leaving 13 bases between. Germline V gene data show CDR1 as PRHDT and CDR2 as FYEKMQ (reference sequence). The CDR3 spans 15 residues. CDR3 in amino acids: CASSSGMLNSYEQYF. In DNA form, the CDR3 reads TGTGCCAGCAGCTCGGGGATGTTGAACTCCTACGAGCAGTACTTC.

This clonotype was counted many times. J is TRBJ1-5 and V is TRBV30, with a weak D call TRBD1 (6 bases). The CDR3 sequence is 17 residues long. Germline CDR1 reads GTSNPN; CDR2 reads SVGIG (reference sequence). V lost 3 bases, J lost 1 base, and 19 bases lay in between. The CDR3 region is CAWSGFGGRGSNQPQHF. The CDR3 DNA is TGTGCCTGGAGCGGGTTTGGGGGGCGGGGAAGCAATCAGCCCCAGCATTTT. Based on the CDR3 plus reference TRBV30 and TRBJ1-5, the full variable domain is SQTIHQWPATLVQPVGSPLSLECTVEGTSNPNLYWYRQAAGRGLQLLFYSVGIGQISSEVPQNLSASRPQDRQFILSSKKLLLSDSGFYLCAWSGFGGRGSNQPQHFGDGTRLSIL.

This clonotype was counted only a few times. The CDR3 loop reads CASSRLGAETQYF. CDR3 nucleotide sequence: TGTGCCAGCAGCCGCCTAGGGGCGGAGACCCAGTACTTC. The V and J genes are TRBV7-9 and TRBJ2-5, with D possibly being TRBD1 (5 bases). The V end lost 5 bases, the J end lost 5 bases, and 12 bases lay between the germline ends. Germline CDR1 reads SEHNR; CDR2 reads FQNEAQ (reference sequence). The CDR3 consists of 13 residues.

The table lists this clonotype with many counts. This sequence joins TRBV20-1 and TRBJ2-3, with unresolved D. Trimming removed 6 bases from V and 2 bases from J, with 6 bases in between. CDR1 DFQATT and CDR2 SNEGSKA come from the germline V gene (reference sequence). This CDR3 region has 11 residues. CDR3 in DNA: TGCAGTGCCACAATCACAGATACGCAGTATTTT. The encoded protein is CSATITDTQYF.

The CDR3 loop reads CASSLGLYNEQYF. In DNA form, the CDR3 reads TGTGCCAGCAGCTTGGGACTCTACAATGAGCAGTACTTC. The chain combines TRBV7-2 with TRBJ2-7; the D gene is possibly TRBD2 (6 bases). V was shortened by 3 bases and J by 7 bases, with 13 bases between the two germline ends. The CDR3 is 13 residues long. In germline, CDR1 is SGHTA, CDR2 FQGNSA.

This clonotype was detected many times. J is TRBJ2-3 and V is TRBV27; TRBD2 agrees at 9 bases. The ends lost 6 bases at V and 2 bases at J; junction bases unmatched: 12. The CDR3 length is 17 residues. Germline V lookup: CDR1 MNHEY, CDR2 SMNVEV (reference sequence). The CDR3 loop is CASRPIGAGGYTDTQYF. The DNA for the CDR3 is TGTGCCAGCAGGCCGATCGGGGCGGGAGGGTACACAGATACGCAGTATTTT.

This clonotype was counted ten times or more. This chain connects TRBV11-1 to TRBJ2-3; weak D call: TRBD1 (5 bases). Germline lookup yields CDR1 SGHAT and CDR2 FQDESV (reference sequence). V lost 2 bases, J lost 1 base, and 10 bases lay in between. The CDR3 spans 15 residues. CDR3 amino acids: CASSLTIQGTDTQYF. As DNA, the CDR3 is TGTGCCAGCAGCTTAACCATACAGGGCACAGATACGCAGTATTTT.

This clonotype showed up many times. The chain recombines TRBV20-1 with TRBJ2-4, with D unresolved. The length of the CDR3 is 15 residues. The germline CDR1 and CDR2 sequences are DFQATT and SNEGSKA (reference sequence). Trimming took 1 base from V and 0 from J, leaving 10 bases between them. In DNA, the CDR3 is TGCAGTGCTAGAGGCTCTCGTCTAGCCAAAAACATTCAGTACTTC. Its translation is CSARGSRLAKNIQYF.

This clonotype was observed many times. This chain links TRBV6-1 with TRBJ2-1, with a possible D match to TRBD1 (6 bases). CDR3 length: 16 amino acids. Trimming stripped 8 bases from V and 7 bases from J, with 24 bases between. Germline lookup yields CDR1 MNHNS and CDR2 SASEGT. This CDR3 reads CASSSFLVQQGNEQFF. CDR3 DNA sequence: TGTGCCAGCTCCAGCTTCTTAGTCCAACAGGGAAATGAGCAGTTCTTC.

Only a few counts were recorded for this clonotype. V gene TRBV19 combines with J gene TRBJ2-2; D is unresolved. Germline lookup yields CDR1 LNHDA and CDR2 SQIVND (reference sequence). The CDR3 is 15 amino acids. Trimming pared 8 bases from V and 3 bases from J, leaving 16 bases between. The CDR3 region is CASQDGALDTGELFF. The DNA of the CDR3 is TGTGCCAGTCAGGACGGAGCCCTAGACACCGGGGAGCTGTTTTTT.